This TCR beta chain was retrieved from a study of T cells in Graves' hyperthyroidism and ophthalmopathy. Study context: Peripheral blood was obtained at initial diagnosis, preceding any treatment.

RNA transcripts were the template for amplifying TCR beta CDR3 regions. Carried out on the TCR CDR3, a first-round RT-PCR used the HTBI primer set. TCRdb re-called the multiplex PCR reads with MiXCR, one entry per CDR3 protein. The data show 500,000 to 800,000 distinct CDR3 sequences, roughly 15% seen once. The CDR3 spans 14 residues. Trimming left V 2 bases short and J 1 base short, with 8 bases between. Germline loops: CDR1 SGHVS, CDR2 FQNEAQ. This clonotype has at least ten counts. Antigen specificity is unknown. The study, taken as a whole, reports: Ophthalmopathy and stable hyperthyroidism were told apart by a 13 V-J model. Most clonotypes expanded in the thyroid (above 0.001) were also present in blood.

This receptor was taken from a woman aged 45 to 65 with Graves' ophthalmopathy. The chain links TRBV7-8 to TRBJ1-1, with a tentative D call TRBD1 (5 bases). Sequencing was performed on blood. The CDR3 DNA sequence: TGTGCCAGCAGCTTACGACAGCCGAACACTGAAGCTTTCTTT. Amino acids: CASSLRQPNTEAFF.